These 3 T cell receptor beta chains share one sample of origin, sequenced in a study of vaccination and CD4 T cells after COVID-19. Researchers used the Oncomine TCR Beta short-read assay to sequence DNA from cultured CD4+ T cells. Via MiXCR, TCRdb re-called the PCR reads, giving one row per CDR3 protein. The data show about 24,000 distinct CDR3 sequences, 35% to 55% seen once. Antigen specificity for these receptors is unknown. Time point of the sample: late sampling 161 to 241 days after vaccination in a few convalescent patients. Stated treatment: roughly 10-day PBMC culture with coronavirus spike peptide pools or control peptides (ViraFEST assay). The source was CD4+ T cells from blood, cultured in vitro, collected about 7 months after SARS-CoV-2 vaccination. These receptors came from a human donor who had recovered from COVID-19.

The chain couples TRBV12-3 or TRBV12-4 to TRBJ2-5; 7 nucleotides align to TRBD1. The CDR3 runs to 13 residues. With 6 bases clipped from V and 3 bases from J, the junction kept 4 bases outside the gene matches. The CDR3 protein is CASSSGQEETQYF. The CDR3 coding sequence is TGTGCCAGCAGCTCCGGACAGGAAGAGACCCAGTACTTC.

This clonotype was detected only a few times. The V call is TRBV20-1, the J call TRBJ2-3, with D tentatively TRBD1 (6 bases). The length of the CDR3 is 14 residues. Germline loops: CDR1 DFQATT, CDR2 SNEGSKA (reference sequence). V was cut by 3 bases and J by 1 base, with 11 bases left in between. The CDR3 DNA sequence: TGCAGTGCTAGCTCAGGGGTGGGCACAGATACGCAGTATTTT. It yields the protein CSASSGVGTDTQYF.

The rearrangement links TRBV20-1 to TRBJ2-2; 10 bases align to TRBD2. The junction had 1 base not matched to a gene; V was cut back by 3 bases and J by 6 bases. This CDR3 is 13 amino acids long. CDR1 is DFQATT, CDR2 SNEGSKA, per germline (reference sequence). DNA for the CDR3: TGCAGTGCTAGCGGGACTAGCGCCGGGGAGCTGTTTTTT. It is translated as CSASGTSAGELFF.